The clone carrying this T cell receptor (beta chain) was seen just once. The antigen is unknown. This CDR3 region has 17 residues. CDR1 is SGHVS and CDR2 is FQNEAQ in the germline V gene. The V segment lost 0 bases and the J segment 6 bases; nucleotides outside the gene matches: 12. This entry comes from a study of cytomegalovirus exposure and HLA in healthy donors. Study-wide results and limits: Researchers counted 150 to 200 TCR beta chains as cytomegalovirus-associated. The study carried out a later analysis of TCR beta sequences. It associated around 17,000 of them with specific HLA alleles at a false discovery rate of 0.05. Because they were indistinguishable, some V segments, including TRBV6-2 and TRBV6-3, were excluded.

Amplification used 60 Vbeta primers and 13 Jbeta primers. Sequencing used immunoSEQ multiplex PCR; TCRdb keeps in-frame clones, though not all of them. The data contain 150,000 to 250,000 clones, 75% to 85% of them singletons. Sequenced: PBMCs. The sequence derives from a woman in her forties or fifties in good health and CMV-seronegative. V is TRBV7-8 and J is TRBJ2-3; 7 nucleotides agree with TRBD2. This CDR3 is CASSLAHSGIAPDTQYF. CDR3 DNA: TGTGCCAGCAGCTTAGCGCACAGCGGGATTGCTCCGGATACGCAGTATTTT.